The sequence of this TCR beta chain was determined in a study of CD8+ T cells in alopecia areata. Sequencing relied on a cDNA template that was reverse transcribed from extracted RNA. TCRdb keeps only in-frame clones here, not all; method: immunoSEQ multiplex PCR. Of some 160,000 clones in the sample, about three fifths were seen once. What was sequenced was CD8+ T cells sorted from blood. The sequence was collected from a human donor in good health.

The CDR3 loop reads CASSFGGRQGPGEQYF. The CDR3 DNA reads as TGTGCCAGCAGTTTTGGGGGGAGGCAGGGCCCTGGGGAGCAGTACTTC. This chain uses TRBV5-4 with TRBJ2-7, with D possibly matching TRBD2 (6 bases). CDR3 size: 16 residues. Between the trimmed V and J ends, which lost 5 bases and 7 bases, there was a span of 25 bases. Germline V gene sequence: CDR1 SGHNT, CDR2 YYREEE (reference sequence). Full variable domain (rest looked up from reference TRBV5-4 and TRBJ2-7): ETGVTQSPTHLIKTRGQQVTLRCSSQSGHNTVSWYQQALGQGPQFIFQYYREEENGRGNFPPRFSGLQFPNYSSELNVNALELDDSALYLCASSFGGRQGPGEQYFGPGTRLTVT.